Below are 22 T cell receptor beta chains sequenced from a single sample in a study of T cells in tuberculosis. The assay was immunoSEQ multiplex PCR, and TCRdb's table has in-frame clones only and misses some. The table has about 33,000 clones, approximately 90% seen once; the top ten hold 7% to 9%. Material for sequencing was PBMCs. Every receptor here comes from a donor aged 10 to 29 with latent tuberculosis or without tuberculosis infection. Some clones in this sample may be carry-over from other donors' samples.

This chain joins TRBV6-6 and TRBJ2-7, with 8 positions matching TRBD1. Unmatched junction bases numbered 10, after V lost 6 bases and J lost 3 bases. The V gene's germline CDR1 is MNHNY and CDR2 SVGAGI (reference sequence). This CDR3 comprises 15 residues. The CDR3 loop reads CASSRTGTGDYEQYF. The DNA for the CDR3 is TGTGCCAGCAGCCGGACCGGGACAGGTGACTACGAGCAGTACTTC.

The chain employs TRBV2 and TRBJ1-5, with D uncertain. The germline V gene encodes CDR1 SNHLY and CDR2 FYNNEI. Trimming shortened V by 6 bases and J by 0 bases, and 9 bases separated the two germline ends. The CDR3 runs to 14 residues. The CDR3 sequence is CASRSRDSNQPQHF. The CDR3 DNA reads TGTGCCAGCAGATCGAGGGATAGCAATCAGCCCCAGCATTTT.

The rearrangement uses TRBV9 and TRBJ1-3; 7 bases agree with TRBD1. The CDR3 loop spans 14 amino acids. Germline values: CDR1 SGDLS, CDR2 YYNGEE. Trimming removed 3 bases from V and 4 bases from J; junction bases left unmatched: 4. The CDR3 loop reads CASSAQTGGNTIYF. CDR3 coding DNA: TGTGCCAGCAGCGCCCAGACAGGGGGAAACACCATATATTTT. The full variable domain, with the rest looked up from reference TRBV9 and TRBJ1-3, is DSGVTQTPKHLITATGQRVTLRCSPRSGDLSVYWYQQSLDQGLQFLIQYYNGEERAKGNILERFSAQQFPDLHSELNLSSLELGDSALYFCASSAQTGGNTIYFGEGSWLTVV.

The chain couples TRBV11-2 to TRBJ1-3, with 9 bases aligning to TRBD1. The V segment lost 4 bases and the J segment 0 bases; nucleotides outside the gene matches: 13. In germline, CDR1 is SGHAT, CDR2 FQNNGV. The CDR3 is 19 amino acids. CDR3 in amino acids: CASSSLKRTGEGSGNTIYF. The CDR3 coding sequence is TGTGCCAGCAGCTCCCTCAAACGGACAGGGGAGGGCTCTGGAAACACCATATATTTT.

The chain employs TRBV11-2 and TRBJ1-1, with no clear D. Germline loops: CDR1 SGHAT, CDR2 FQNNGV. The CDR3 spans 11 residues. Trimming stripped 9 bases from V and 6 bases from J, with 11 bases between. Here the CDR3 reads CARTRAPEAFF. The CDR3 region has the DNA TGTGCCAGGACGAGGGCTCCTGAAGCTTTCTTT.

The V gene is TRBV19, the J gene TRBJ1-5, with D possibly TRBD1 on 6 matching bases. The V gene's germline CDR1 is LNHDA and CDR2 SQIVND (reference sequence). V lost 6 bases to trimming and J lost 0 bases, with 9 bases between them. This CDR3 region has 14 residues. The CDR3 sequence: CASRGHHSNQPQHF. Written as DNA, the CDR3 is TGTGCCAGTAGGGGACACCATAGCAATCAGCCCCAGCATTTT.

The chain employs TRBV19 and TRBJ2-3; the D gene is possibly TRBD1 (6 bases). Trimming took off 1 base at V and 3 bases at J, with 11 bases between the two ends. This CDR3 is built from 15 residues. Germline CDR1 reads LNHDA; CDR2 reads SQIVND (reference sequence). The CDR3 spells CASSIGQGWTDTQYF. In nucleotides, the CDR3 is TGTGCCAGTAGTATAGGGCAGGGGTGGACAGATACGCAGTATTTT.

The count of this clone is one. The chain combines TRBV19 with TRBJ1-2; tentative D call: TRBD1 (5 bases). In germline, CDR1 is LNHDA, CDR2 SQIVND (reference sequence). V was shortened by 4 bases and J by 3 bases, with 12 bases between the two germline ends. This CDR3 has 14 residues. The CDR3 region is CASSTSGEYYGYTF. The CDR3 region has the DNA TGTGCCAGTAGTACGTCGGGGGAATACTATGGCTACACCTTC.

The J gene is TRBJ1-1, the V gene TRBV2; TRBD1 matches 7 bases. CDR3 length: 12 amino acids. From germline, CDR1 is SNHLY and CDR2 FYNNEI. With V trimmed by 6 bases and J by 10 bases, 8 bases remained unmatched. The chain's CDR3 is CASRRQGETAFF. Written as DNA, the CDR3 is TGTGCCAGCAGGCGACAGGGTGAAACAGCTTTCTTT.

The V gene is TRBV5-4, the J gene TRBJ1-2, with D perhaps matching TRBD1 (6 bases). Germline lookup yields CDR1 SGHNT and CDR2 YYREEE (reference sequence). Deletions cut 0 bases from V and 8 bases from J, with 11 bases between. CDR3 length: 13 residues. The CDR3 protein is CASSLVGTLGYTF. The CDR3 DNA reads TGTGCCAGCAGCTTGGTCGGGACATTGGGCTACACCTTC.

V gene TRBV6-1 combines with J gene TRBJ2-5, with 8 bases aligning to TRBD1. V was clipped by 7 bases and J by 3 bases; unmatched bases: 13. The germline CDR1 and CDR2 sequences are MNHNS and SASEGT. This CDR3 has 16 residues. CDR3 protein: CASIEGDYRGKETQYF. The CDR3, as DNA: TGTGCCAGCATTGAGGGAGACTACAGGGGGAAAGAGACCCAGTACTTC.

The chain joins TRBV2 to TRBJ1-4; D is unresolved. This CDR3 has 10 residues. The germline V and J ends were trimmed by 8 bases and 11 bases, with 9 bases remaining between them. Germline V lookup: CDR1 SNHLY, CDR2 FYNNEI. The CDR3 DNA follows: TGTGCCAGCGGGCGGGAGAAACTGTTTTTT. Protein sequence: CASGREKLFF.

This rearrangement joins TRBV27 to TRBJ2-7; 11 bases agree with TRBD1. CDR3 length: 15 residues. The ends lost 5 bases at V and 2 bases at J; junction bases unmatched: 5. Germline V gene lookup returns CDR1 MNHEY and CDR2 SMNVEV (reference sequence). The CDR3 DNA reads TGTGCCAGCAGTCTAGGGACAGGGGGGACCTACGAGCAGTACTTC. Its translation: CASSLGTGGTYEQYF.

The gene calls are TRBV7-9 and TRBJ1-5, with a tentative D call TRBD1 (6 bases). V lost 4 bases and J lost 6, with 13 bases in between. The CDR3 consists of 14 residues. Germline V gene lookup returns CDR1 SEHNR and CDR2 FQNEAQ (reference sequence). The CDR3 region has the DNA TGTGCCAGCAGCTCCGACAGGCTACTTCAGCCCCAGCATTTT. It encodes CASSSDRLLQPQHF.

The chain couples TRBV30 to TRBJ1-1; D unclear. The V gene lost 2 bases and the J gene lost 5 bases, with 6 bases spanning the gap. Per the germline V gene, CDR1 is GTSNPN and CDR2 is SVGIG (reference sequence). The CDR3 runs 11 residues. DNA for the CDR3: TGTGCCTGGAGTTCGGGGACTGAAGCTTTCTTT. Protein: CAWSSGTEAFF.

The rearrangement links TRBV7-6 to TRBJ2-3; TRBD2 aligns across 8 bases. The CDR3 has 19 amino acids. CDR1 is SGHVS, CDR2 FNYEAQ, per germline. The V gene end was trimmed by 5 bases and the J gene end by 0 bases; junction bases not matched to a gene: 16. This CDR3 reads CASSPAIGGGLSSTDTQYF. The DNA of the CDR3 is TGTGCCAGCAGCCCAGCGATCGGGGGGGGGCTCTCTAGCACAGATACGCAGTATTTT.

The chain couples TRBV7-8 to TRBJ2-7, with a tentative D call TRBD2 (6 bases). This CDR3 spans 17 amino acids. CDR1 is SGHVS and CDR2 is FQNEAQ in the germline V gene. The V gene lost 3 bases and the J gene lost 5 bases, with 23 bases spanning the gap. The CDR3 DNA reads as TGTGCCAGCAGCTTTAGTGGACAATCAACACGGGGGAACGAGCAGTACTTC. It encodes CASSFSGQSTRGNEQYF.

The chain combines TRBV5-6 with TRBJ2-7, with D maybe TRBD2 (5 bases). Germline loops: CDR1 SGHDT, CDR2 YYEEEE. V dropped 2 bases and J dropped 2 bases, with 17 bases sitting between them. CDR3 length: 16 amino acids. In DNA form, the CDR3 reads TGTGCCAGCAGCTTATGGACGGGGAACGTGGCCTACGAGCAGTACTTC. It translates to CASSLWTGNVAYEQYF.

The rearrangement uses TRBV12-1 and TRBJ2-7; the D call TRBD1 from the table was never checked on the DNA. TRBV12-1 is marked as a pseudogene. The CDR3 is 14 amino acids. The CDR3 sequence is CASSLRGPGYEQYF. The CDR3 DNA reads as TGTGCCAGCAGCTTAAGGGGGCCGGGCTACGAGCAGTACTTC.

This chain joins TRBV9 and TRBJ1-4, with 7 bases lining up with TRBD1. Trimming cost V 3 bases and J 5 bases; bases outside gene matches: 4. Germline V CDR1 and CDR2: SGDLS, YYNGEE. This CDR3 has 14 amino acids. CDR3 DNA: TGTGCCAGCAGCGCAGGGGGAGGAAATGAAAAACTGTTTTTT. Its protein is CASSAGGGNEKLFF. Full variable domain (outside the CDR3, taken from reference TRBV9 and TRBJ1-4): DSGVTQTPKHLITATGQRVTLRCSPRSGDLSVYWYQQSLDQGLQFLIQYYNGEERAKGNILERFSAQQFPDLHSELNLSSLELGDSALYFCASSAGGGNEKLFFGSGTQLSVL.

This sequence joins TRBV27 and TRBJ1-3; no firm D call. CDR3 size: 13 residues. The germline V and J ends were trimmed by 5 bases and 2 bases, with 7 bases remaining between them. Germline CDR1 MNHEY, CDR2 SMNVEV (reference sequence). The CDR3 DNA reads as TGTGCCAGCAGTCTTCGGGCTGGAAACACCATATATTTT. This codes for CASSLRAGNTIYF.

The chain is built from TRBV19 and TRBJ2-1; TRBD1 is a possible D gene (6 bases). Germline V CDR1 and CDR2: LNHDA, SQIVND (reference sequence). V was cut by 6 bases and J by 0 bases, with 12 bases left in between. The CDR3 spans 15 residues. The CDR3 here is CASRGGQSSYNEQFF. The CDR3 DNA follows: TGTGCCAGTAGAGGGGGACAAAGCTCCTACAATGAGCAGTTCTTC.